Below are 24 T cell receptor beta chains sequenced from a single sample in a study of cytomegalovirus exposure and HLA in healthy donors (dated by TCRdb to 2015 to 2018). Library preparation was by the immunoSEQ multiplex PCR assay. The multiplex PCR relied on a mix of 60 forward primers for TCR Vbeta segments and 13 reverse primers for TCR Jbeta segments. Entries here come from immuneACCESS through TCRdb and include only in-frame sequences with V and J called. Some clones fail to appear in such tables; in the studies checked, an unresolved V gene covers under half of the shortfall, and the cause of the remainder is unknown. The sample includes around 150,000 clones, with 86% observed a single time. Jointly, the top ten make up roughly 2% of the sample. Material for sequencing was PBMCs. The receptors derive from a woman between 18 and 29 years old in good health and CMV-seronegative.

This sequence joins TRBV2 and TRBJ1-1; tentatively, D is TRBD1 (6 bases). The CDR3 runs 14 residues. CDR1 SNHLY and CDR2 FYNNEI come from the germline V gene. The germline V and J ends were trimmed by 4 bases and 4 bases, with 13 bases remaining between them. The CDR3 bases are TGTGCCAGCAGTGTTGGGGGAGGGGGCACTGAAGCTTTCTTT. Its protein is CASSVGGGGTEAFF. The full variable domain, completed using reference TRBV2 and TRBJ1-1, is EPEVTQTPSHQVTQMGQEVILRCVPISNHLYFYWYRQILGQKVEFLVSFYNNEISEKSEIFDDQFSVERPDGSNFTLKIRSTKLEDSAMYFCASSVGGGGTEAFFGQGTRLTVV.

Of note for this clone: At one end the junction does not follow the germline gene, possibly because of a read error. This chain uses TRBV5-1 with TRBJ1-2; no definite D call. CDR1 and CDR2 (germline): SGHRS, YFSETQ. The CDR3 runs to 14 residues. The CDR3 loop reads CASSFGLLDYGYPF. The DNA of the CDR3 is TGCGCCAGCAGCTTCGGATTGCTGGACTATGGCTACCCCTTC.

The chain employs TRBV5-6 and TRBJ2-1; 13 bases align to TRBD2. Germline-derived CDR1 and CDR2 are SGHDT and YYEEEE. V trimming: 2 bases; J trimming: 12 bases; junction bases outside the gene matches: 5. The CDR3 runs 14 residues. The CDR3 is CASSFTSGGARQFF. The DNA for the CDR3 is TGTGCCAGCAGCTTCACTAGCGGGGGGGCGAGGCAGTTCTTC.

This clone has just one count. V and J are TRBV7-9 and TRBJ2-7, with D possibly being TRBD2 (5 bases). Per the germline V gene, CDR1 is SEHNR and CDR2 is FQNEAQ (reference sequence). The CDR3 has 13 residues. The V gene lost 8 bases and the J gene lost 0 bases, with 11 bases spanning the gap. The CDR3 here is CASDYSSSYEQYF. DNA of the CDR3: TGTGCCAGCGACTACAGTAGCTCCTACGAGCAGTACTTC. The complete variable domain, with remaining parts taken from reference TRBV7-9 and TRBJ2-7, reads DTGVSQNPRHKITKRGQNVTFRCDPISEHNRLYWYRQTLGQGPEFLTYFQNEAQLEKSRLLSDRFSAERPKGSFSTLEIQRTEQGDSAMYLCASDYSSSYEQYFGPGTRLTVT.

The chain carries TRBV2 and TRBJ1-1; TRBD1 matches at 9 bases. V shed 4 bases and J 4 bases; nucleotides not matched to a gene: 13. Looked up from germline, CDR1 is SNHLY and CDR2 is FYNNEI. CDR3 size: 17 residues. CDR3 in amino acids: CASSGGQGWGSSTEAFF. As DNA, the CDR3 is TGTGCCAGCAGTGGGGGACAGGGTTGGGGATCTAGCACTGAAGCTTTCTTT. Looking up the rest from reference TRBV2 and TRBJ1-1 gives the full variable domain: EPEVTQTPSHQVTQMGQEVILRCVPISNHLYFYWYRQILGQKVEFLVSFYNNEISEKSEIFDDQFSVERPDGSNFTLKIRSTKLEDSAMYFCASSGGQGWGSSTEAFFGQGTRLTVV.

The chain links TRBV27 to TRBJ1-4; D possibly corresponds to TRBD1 (5 bases). CDR1 is MNHEY and CDR2 is SMNVEV in the germline V gene (reference sequence). This CDR3 spans 17 amino acids. V was cut by 3 bases and J by 7 bases, with 21 bases left in between. Here the CDR3 reads CASSLSGDPSRGEKLFF. The CDR3 nucleotides read TGTGCCAGCAGTTTGTCGGGGGACCCATCTAGGGGTGAAAAACTGTTTTTT.

This rearrangement joins TRBV28 to TRBJ1-1; possibly TRBD1 for D (5 bases). CDR1 and CDR2 from the germline V gene are MDHEN and SYDVKM. The CDR3 totals 13 residues. Trimming took 6 bases from V and 10 from J, leaving 18 bases between them. This CDR3 is CASSPGRGGSAFF. DNA of the CDR3: TGTGCCAGCAGCCCTGGGAGGGGAGGGTCAGCTTTCTTT.

CDR3 in amino acids: CASSLGTGHTEAFF. DNA of the CDR3: TGTGCCAGCTCTCTGGGGACAGGGCACACTGAAGCTTTCTTT. The V and J genes are TRBV18 and TRBJ1-1; 9 bases are a match to TRBD1. CDR1 KGHSH and CDR2 LQKENI come from the germline V gene. V dropped 6 bases and J dropped 3; count of bases not matched to a gene: 5. The CDR3 is 14 residues long. The full variable domain, in which reference TRBV18 and TRBJ1-1 provide the parts outside the CDR3, is NAGVMQNPRHLVRRRGQEARLRCSPMKGHSHVYWYRQLPEEGLKFMVYLQKENIIDESGMPKERFSAEFPKEGPSILRIQQVVRGDSAAYFCASSLGTGHTEAFFGQGTRLTVV.

This clone was seen a single time. This chain uses TRBV4-1 with TRBJ2-7; TRBD2 aligns across 8 bases. V lost 4 bases, J lost 7 bases, and 6 bases stayed unmatched. This CDR3 contains 13 residues. Germline assignment: CDR1 MGHRA and CDR2 YSYEKL. The CDR3 coding sequence is TGCGCCAGCAGCCGAACACTAGCGGAGGAGCAGTACTTC. Translation: CASSRTLAEEQYF.

This clone was recorded once. The chain uses TRBV5-1 and TRBJ2-2; 7 nucleotides match TRBD1. CDR1 is SGHRS, CDR2 YFSETQ, per germline. This CDR3 contains 15 residues. V lost 4 bases to trimming and J lost 4 bases; unmatched junction nucleotides: 7. CDR3 loop: CASSGSGQPTGELFF. The CDR3 nucleotides read TGCGCCAGCAGCGGCTCGGGACAGCCCACCGGGGAGCTGTTTTTT.

The chain uses TRBV27 and TRBJ2-4; 7 bases map to TRBD2. Looked up from germline, CDR1 is MNHEY and CDR2 is SMNVEV (reference sequence). Trimming removed 7 bases from V and 0 bases from J; junction bases left unmatched: 6. The CDR3 has 15 amino acids. CDR3 bases: TGTGCCAGCAAACCAGCGGGGTTAGCCAAAAACATTCAGTACTTC. Translated, it gives CASKPAGLAKNIQYF.

The V and J genes are TRBV28 and TRBJ2-7; D is possibly TRBD2 (5 bases). Per germline, CDR1 MDHEN and CDR2 SYDVKM. V gave up 6 bases and J gave up 1 base, with 19 bases separating them. The CDR3 loop spans 16 amino acids. CDR3 nucleotides: TGTGCCAGCAGGGCAGGACTCGCCGACCCATCCTACGAGCAGTACTTC. It specifies CASRAGLADPSYEQYF.

The rearrangement joins TRBV29-1 to TRBJ1-2, with 9 bases aligning to TRBD1. V shed 7 bases and J 5 bases; nucleotides not matched to a gene: 20. The CDR3 runs to 17 residues. From germline, CDR1 is SQVTM and CDR2 ANQGSEA. The CDR3 nucleotides are TGCAGCGCCGTTGGTGTGGGACAGGGAGGGAGTGGGTATGGCTACACCTTC. Its protein product is CSAVGVGQGGSGYGYTF.

This chain uses TRBV5-1 with TRBJ2-5; TRBD1 might be the D (6 bases). With 1 base removed from V and 2 bases from J, the gap between germline ends came to 9 bases. CDR3 length: 14 residues. From germline, CDR1 is SGHRS and CDR2 YFSETQ. CDR3 sequence (DNA): TGCGCCAGCAGCTTGTTAACAGGGCAAGAGACCCAGTACTTC. Residues: CASSLLTGQETQYF.

The CDR3 loop reads CASSLGQGRTGELFF. In nucleotides, the CDR3 is TGTGCCAGCAGCTTGGGGCAGGGTAGAACCGGGGAGCTGTTTTTT. The gene calls are TRBV11-3 and TRBJ2-2; TRBD1 is a possible D gene (5 bases). This CDR3 comprises 15 residues. The V end was cut by 3 bases, the J end by 5 bases, with 13 bases between. The germline V gene has CDR1 SGHNT and CDR2 YENEEA.

With regard to this clone: One end of the junction fails to match germline, which may point to a read error. V gene TRBV6-5 combines with J gene TRBJ1-2, with D unresolved. Germline V gene sequence: CDR1 MNHEY, CDR2 SVGAGI. The CDR3 has 14 amino acids. CDR3 loop: CASSYSTSDYGYPF. The DNA for the CDR3 is TGTGCCAGCAGTTACTCGACGTCGGACTATGGCTACCCCTTC.

V and J are TRBV7-8 and TRBJ2-3; 10 bases are shared with TRBD2. V lost 3 bases to trimming and J lost 4 bases; unmatched junction nucleotides: 16. From germline, CDR1 is SGHVS and CDR2 FQNEAQ. The CDR3 sequence is 19 residues long. CDR3 protein: CASSFQAFTGTSVSDTQYF. In DNA, the CDR3 is TGTGCCAGCAGCTTTCAAGCTTTTACCGGGACTAGCGTATCAGATACGCAGTATTTT.

The CDR3 here is CASSLEGTDNSPLHF. CDR3 DNA sequence: TGTGCCAGCAGCTTAGAAGGGACAGATAATTCACCCCTCCACTTT. The chain recombines TRBV7-6 with TRBJ1-6; 7 nucleotides line up with TRBD1. In germline, CDR1 is SGHVS, CDR2 FNYEAQ. The CDR3 has 15 amino acids. J gave up 5 bases and V 1 base, and 2 bases lay outside the gene matches. The variable domain in full, completed from reference TRBV7-6 and TRBJ1-6, reads GAGVSQSPRYKVTKRGQDVALRCDPISGHVSLYWYRQALGQGPEFLTYFNYEAQQDKSGLPNDRFSAERPEGSISTLTIQRTEQRDSAMYRCASSLEGTDNSPLHFGNGTRLTVT.

The chain has TRBV4-1 and TRBJ1-4; 10 bases fit TRBD1. The CDR3 covers 15 residues. The trim removed 4 bases at V and 8 bases at J, leaving 7 bases unmatched. Germline V CDR1 and CDR2: MGHRA, YSYEKL. The CDR3 coding sequence is TGCGCCAGCAGCCTTTCGGGACAGGGGACGGAAAAACTGTTTTTT. It is translated as CASSLSGQGTEKLFF.

J is TRBJ1-5 and V is TRBV19, with D tentatively TRBD1 (6 bases). The CDR3 has 16 amino acids. The V end lost 1 base, the J end lost 3 bases, and 13 bases lay between the germline ends. CDR1 is LNHDA, CDR2 SQIVND, per germline (reference sequence). The CDR3 loop is CASSIGTRGANQPQHF. Here the CDR3 DNA reads TGTGCCAGTAGTATAGGCACCAGGGGTGCCAATCAGCCCCAGCATTTT.

V and J are TRBV6-5 and TRBJ1-3, with a possible D match to TRBD1 (6 bases). This CDR3 is 14 amino acids long. In germline, CDR1 is MNHEY, CDR2 SVGAGI. V shed 4 bases and J shed 8 bases, with 15 bases lying between them. The CDR3 DNA sequence: TGTGCCAGCAGTTCCTACAGGGTGGGAGACACCATATATTTT. Protein sequence: CASSSYRVGDTIYF.

V usage is TRBV4-1 and J usage is TRBJ2-1; 10 bases agree with TRBD2. The CDR3 is made up of 17 amino acids. CDR1 is MGHRA, CDR2 YSYEKL, per germline. V trimming: 0 bases; J trimming: 3 bases; junction bases outside the gene matches: 5. CDR3 amino acids: CASSQDSSGSYYNEQFF. DNA for the CDR3: TGCGCCAGCAGCCAAGATTCTAGCGGGAGCTACTACAATGAGCAGTTCTTC.

The chain has TRBV2 and TRBJ2-5, with D perhaps matching TRBD1 (5 bases). Germline CDR1 and CDR2: SNHLY and FYNNEI. With 4 bases removed from V and 2 bases from J, the gap between germline ends came to 11 bases. The CDR3 runs to 14 residues. The chain's CDR3 is CASSVWTPQETQYF. The DNA for the CDR3 is TGTGCCAGCAGTGTATGGACACCTCAAGAGACCCAGTACTTC.

The chain is built from TRBV5-6 and TRBJ1-4; TRBD1 agrees at 8 bases. V shed 7 bases and J 4 bases; nucleotides not matched to a gene: 3. In germline, CDR1 is SGHDT, CDR2 YYEEEE. The CDR3 totals 13 residues. The CDR3 coding sequence is TGTGCCAGCGCGGGACAGGATAATGAAAAACTGTTTTTT. Translating gives CASAGQDNEKLFF.